A single TCR beta chain is shown here with its context. The identical CDR3 is also encoded by other nucleotide sequences in the sample. Expressed TCRB transcripts were sequenced, since all the RNA that had been isolated was reverse transcribed. Clones were read by immunoSEQ multiplex PCR, and TCRdb kept only the in-frame ones, dropping some. The profile shows 330,000 or so clones, 15% to 20% of them singletons. CDR1 MNHNS and CDR2 SASEGT come from the germline V gene. This CDR3 region has 11 residues. With 5 bases removed from V and 4 bases from J, the gap between germline ends came to 6 bases. The data derive from a study of beta chain features in type 1 diabetes.

This receptor was identified in a young woman in good health. V gene TRBV6-1 combines with J gene TRBJ2-7; D not resolved. Sequencing input: naive CD4+ T cells from blood. The CDR3 DNA reads TGTGCCAGCAGTTTTCTTTACGAGCAGTACTTC. Its translation is CASSFLYEQYF.